This record looks at one TCR beta chain sequence and its context. No antigen is known for it. The data were taken from a study of molecular identifiers for immune sequencing clone quantification. The study's findings and limits: Beyond 20 RNA copies, clones held over 99% of effector molecules, compared with under 1% in naive cells.

TCRdb analysed the PCR reads with MiXCR anew, one entry per CDR3 protein. The data show about 500,000 distinct CDR3 sequences, with about 20% seen just once and more than 0.8% held by the top ten. With 1 base removed from V and 2 bases from J, the gap between germline ends came to 9 bases. The CDR3 sequence is 14 residues long. Germline lookup yields CDR1 GTSNPN and CDR2 SVGIG (reference sequence). The V and J genes are TRBV30 and TRBJ1-5; no reliable D call. The source material was naive CD8+ T cells from blood, with Jurkat cell RNA spiked in. The subset was: FACS-sorted CD8+CD4-CCR7+CD45RA+ naive T cells. The clonotype comes from a human donor in good health. Some libraries in this study had Jurkat cell RNA spiked in. In nucleotides, the CDR3 is TGTGCCTGGAGTGGGGTTGGAGGCAATCAGCCCCAGCATTTT. Amino acids: CAWSGVGGNQPQHF. Based on the CDR3 plus reference TRBV30 and TRBJ1-5, the full variable domain is SQTIHQWPATLVQPVGSPLSLECTVEGTSNPNLYWYRQAAGRGLQLLFYSVGIGQISSEVPQNLSASRPQDRQFILSSKKLLLSDSGFYLCAWSGVGGNQPQHFGDGTRLSIL.